This record looks at one TCR beta chain sequence and its context. This specimen comes from a study of blood T cell repertoires in COVID-19. Study summary: The United States, Italy and Spain were the sources of the acute and convalescent COVID-19 samples. From T cells, B-cell-depleted T cells, or PBMCs came the material, which was cDNA or gDNA.

Germline CDR1 is GTSNPN and CDR2 is SVGIG (reference sequence). This CDR3 region has 13 residues. V was trimmed by 4 bases and J by 0 bases, leaving 7 bases between them. Study processing details: Nucleated cell number was recorded as an estimate derived from reference gene primer amplification. Sequencing used immunoSEQ multiplex PCR; TCRdb keeps in-frame clones, though not all of them. V and J calls and clone size come straight from that table; D and trimming were deduced from the DNA. The table lists approximately 70,000 clones, approximately 90% of them singletons. Sequencing input: peripheral blood. This TCR was sampled from a woman between 18 and 30 years old with acute or convalescent COVID-19. This chain connects TRBV30 to TRBJ2-1, with D unresolved. This CDR3 is CAWTGDSYNEQFF. The CDR3 coding sequence is TGTGCCTGGACCGGTGACTCCTACAATGAGCAGTTCTTC.